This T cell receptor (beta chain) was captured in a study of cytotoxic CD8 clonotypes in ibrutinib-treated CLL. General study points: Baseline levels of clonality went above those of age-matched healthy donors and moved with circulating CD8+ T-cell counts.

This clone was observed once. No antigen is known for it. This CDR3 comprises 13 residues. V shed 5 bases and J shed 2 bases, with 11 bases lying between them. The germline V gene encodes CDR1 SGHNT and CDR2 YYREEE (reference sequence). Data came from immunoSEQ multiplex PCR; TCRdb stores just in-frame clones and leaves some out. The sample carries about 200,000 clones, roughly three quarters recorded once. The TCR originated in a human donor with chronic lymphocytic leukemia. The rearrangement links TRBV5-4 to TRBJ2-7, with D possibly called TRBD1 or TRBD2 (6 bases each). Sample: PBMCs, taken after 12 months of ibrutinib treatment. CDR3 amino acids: CASSKGGTYEQYF. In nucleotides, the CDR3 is TGTGCCAGCAGTAAAGGGGGGACCTACGAGCAGTACTTC.